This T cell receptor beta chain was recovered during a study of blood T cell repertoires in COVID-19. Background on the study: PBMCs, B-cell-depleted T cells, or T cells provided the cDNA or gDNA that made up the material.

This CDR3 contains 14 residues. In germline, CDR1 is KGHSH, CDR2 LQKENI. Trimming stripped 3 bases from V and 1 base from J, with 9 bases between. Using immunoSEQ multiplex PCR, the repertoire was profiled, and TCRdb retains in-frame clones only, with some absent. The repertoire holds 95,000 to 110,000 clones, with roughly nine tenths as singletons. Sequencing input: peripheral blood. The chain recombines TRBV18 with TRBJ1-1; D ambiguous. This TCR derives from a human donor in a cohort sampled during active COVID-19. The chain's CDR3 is CASSPSAGNTEAFF. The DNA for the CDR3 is TGTGCCAGCTCACCTTCTGCAGGGAACACTGAAGCTTTCTTT.